One sample yielded the 10 T cell receptor beta chains listed below, sequenced in a study of blood T cell repertoires in COVID-19. Some clones are missing from TCRdb's copy, which holds only in-frame ones; the method was immunoSEQ multiplex PCR. The sample holds around 400,000 clones; roughly four fifths are singletons and the top ten take approximately 5%. Sequencing was done on a sample of PBMCs or T cells enriched from blood (not recorded which). The receptors were sampled from a woman aged 45-59 years who had recovered from COVID-19.

J is TRBJ1-4 and V is TRBV19; no firm D call. V gave up 5 bases and J gave up 8 bases, with 21 bases separating them. CDR3 length: 16 amino acids. Germline lookup yields CDR1 LNHDA and CDR2 SQIVND (reference sequence). The chain's CDR3 is CASSPRGGEIWEKLFF. CDR3 coding DNA: TGTGCCAGTAGTCCCCGCGGTGGGGAGATCTGGGAAAAACTGTTTTTT. The full variable domain, its missing parts supplied by reference TRBV19 and TRBJ1-4, is DGGITQSPKYLFRKEGQNVTLSCEQNLNHDAMYWYRQDPGQGLRLIYYSQIVNDFQKGDIAEGYSVSREKKESFPLTVTSAQKNPTAFYLCASSPRGGEIWEKLFFGSGTQLSVL.

The chain carries TRBV6-2 or TRBV6-3 and TRBJ1-1, with TRBD1 matching over 8 bases. Germline V gene sequence: CDR1 MNHEY, CDR2 SVGEGT. The V segment lost 2 bases and the J segment 5 bases; nucleotides outside the gene matches: 4. The CDR3 loop spans 14 amino acids. CDR3 sequence: CASSYARQGTEAFF. Here the CDR3 DNA reads TGTGCCAGCAGTTACGCGCGACAGGGGACTGAAGCTTTCTTT.

This clone was detected once. The chain uses TRBV3-1 (or the pseudogene TRBV3-2) and TRBJ1-6; 9 nucleotides align to TRBD1. The trim removed 0 bases at V and 4 bases at J, leaving 4 bases unmatched. The CDR3 loop spans 17 amino acids. Germline V gene data show CDR1 as LGHDT and CDR2 as YNNKEL (reference sequence). CDR3: CASSQEGQGPYNSPLHF. DNA of the CDR3: TGTGCCAGCAGCCAAGAAGGACAGGGGCCGTATAATTCACCCCTCCACTTT.

The chain is built from TRBV5-5 and TRBJ1-1; TRBD1 agrees at 7 bases. The germline CDR1 and CDR2 sequences are SGHKS and YYEKEE (reference sequence). There are 13 residues in the CDR3. J gave up 4 bases and V 2 bases, and 2 bases lay outside the gene matches. This chain's CDR3 is CASSFSGGTEAFF. DNA for the CDR3: TGTGCCAGCAGCTTTTCAGGGGGCACTGAAGCTTTCTTT.

The count of this clone is one. CDR3 sequence: CASTQVKGRDGYTF. CDR3 coding DNA: TGTGCCAGTACCCAGGTGAAGGGGAGGGATGGCTACACCTTC. The chain combines TRBV19 with TRBJ1-2; perhaps TRBD1 as D (5 bases). Trimming pared 7 bases from V and 6 bases from J, leaving 18 bases between. The CDR3 is made up of 14 amino acids. Germline V CDR1 and CDR2: LNHDA, SQIVND (reference sequence).

This clone was seen once. CDR3 residues: CASSPSSYEQYF. The CDR3, as DNA: TGCGCCAGCAGCCCGAGCTCCTACGAGCAGTACTTC. The V call is TRBV5-1, the J call TRBJ2-7; D gene ambiguous. V was cut by 4 bases and J by 0 bases, with 5 bases left in between. The germline V gene has CDR1 SGHRS and CDR2 YFSETQ. The length of the CDR3 is 12 residues.

V gene TRBV4-1 combines with J gene TRBJ2-7, with 7 bases identical to TRBD1. The CDR3 contains 14 residues. The germline CDR1 and CDR2 sequences are MGHRA and YSYEKL. The J segment lost 7 bases and the V segment lost 4 bases, leaving 10 bases of the junction unmatched. For the CDR3, the DNA is TGCGCCAGCAGCCTTCCGGGACAGACAAGGGAGCAGTACTTC. Residues: CASSLPGQTREQYF.

This clone was recorded once. V is TRBV10-2 and J is TRBJ2-2, with D possibly TRBD1 on 6 matching bases. This CDR3 is 13 amino acids long. V gave up 7 bases and J gave up 6 bases, with 12 bases separating them. CDR1 is WSHSY and CDR2 is SAAADI in the germline V gene. The CDR3 DNA follows: TGCGCCAGCATTACAGGGTACCCCGGGGAGCTGTTTTTT. Translation gives CASITGYPGELFF.

The V and J genes are TRBV21-1 and TRBJ2-3; the table's D call of TRBD2 was not tested on the DNA. TRBV21-1 is listed as a pseudogene. The CDR3 spans 17 residues. CDR3 protein: CASSTVGYSGGADTQYF. CDR3 nucleotide sequence: TGTGCCAGCAGCACCGTGGGGTACAGCGGGGGGGCAGATACGCAGTATTTT.

This chain uses TRBV6-5 with TRBJ1-2; no reliable D call. Germline CDR1 is MNHEY and CDR2 is SVGAGI. The V end lost 10 bases, the J end lost 7 bases, and 19 bases lay between the germline ends. The CDR3 is made up of 13 amino acids. The CDR3 DNA follows: TGTGCCACTAATTTGGGGAGAGAGAGTGGCTACACCTTC. Translating it yields CATNLGRESGYTF.